This T cell receptor beta chain was sequenced for a study of T cell responses to AZD1222 COVID-19 vaccine (dated by TCRdb to the early 2020s). Background on the whole study: AZD1222 recipients whose second dose came at about 4 weeks and those whose second dose came at about 12 weeks were combined into one group, since spike-specific TCR depth and breadth did not differ between the two schedules. Enrollment into the trials was organized by age into subgroups of 18-55, 56-69 and 70-plus years, and those subgroups contained about 160, 30 and 59 TCR-sequenced participants, respectively. A total of under 250 trial participants underwent TCR sequencing, of whom more than 200 had received two doses of AZD1222 and roughly 26 had received two doses of the MenACWY control vaccine.

The CDR3 regions of human TCRbeta chains were analyzed by immunosequencing. In the authors' own workflow: TCRs in the repertoires were matched against a reference library of SARS-CoV-2-specific TCRs that had been generated with the MIRA antigen-specificity platform. Breadth meant the fraction of unique TCRs that were SARS-CoV-2-associated, whereas depth meant the fraction of total T cells that were SARS-CoV-2-associated. Each spike-specific TCR was assigned to its reactive spike region and to a CD4 or CD8 class using the MIRA data. Log10-transformed breadth and depth values were compared by one-way ANOVA with Sidak's multiple comparisons tests. In TCRdb, the immuneACCESS table is reduced to in-frame sequences with V and J assigned. These tables do not hold every clone; where another copy was compared, an unresolved V gene accounts for under half, and the others remain unexplained. V and J calls and clone size follow that table, whereas D and trimming were derived from the DNA. Across this sample there are 150,000 to 200,000 clones, with more than 85% seen only once. The ten top clones hold approximately 4.8% of the sample.

Study-wide findings and limitations: Conclusions about previously exposed vaccinees are limited because only five to seven AZD1222 recipients were SARS-CoV-2 seropositive at baseline. In the small 56-69-year group, the increase in depth fell short of significance, most likely because of low power. CD4 TCRs associated with the vaccine covered the entire spike protein, and the dominant responses were in regions 160-218 and 743-854. After two AZD1222 doses, both the breadth and the depth of spike-specific TCRs were significantly higher than at day 0 and than in MenACWY recipients. Epitopes outside the regions mutated in the B.1.351 and B.1.1.7 variants were reportedly recognized by nearly half of the unique spike-specific TCRs. No day 14 peak-response samples were available, so repertoires were characterized only after the peak T cell response. Most participants were white British and females outnumbered males, and the authors suggested that clonal diversity may have been underestimated.

The intended sense of this specimen's time point label: baseline before first vaccination. Vaccinee samples were obtained from the UK trials COV001 and COV002, which included a single-blind randomized controlled phase 2/3 trial of AZD1222 (ChAdOx1 nCoV-19) in healthy adults. For TCRbeta chain sequencing, PBMC samples from trial participants were taken at day 0 and at day 28 after the second dose. The germline V and J ends show losses of 6 bases and 4 bases respectively, and no gene match explains 3 bases of the junction. The germline V gene gives CDR1 as KGHDR and CDR2 as SFDVKD. Counted from cysteine to phenylalanine, this CDR3 has 13 amino acids. Of the read, only the CDR3 DNA is kept; its 39 bases are in frame from base 1. This clone was found once. The target of this receptor is not known. Base qualities were left out, and no much larger clone turns up one base away.

This sequence originates from an adult in good health. Recombination linked TRBV24-1 to TRBJ2-3, and 7 junction bases match TRBD1. Here the sequenced sample was peripheral blood, taken on day 0 of AZD1222 vaccination. At the DNA level, the sequence is TGTGCCACCAGTAGACAGGGCTCAGATACGCAGTATTTT. Translated, this gives CATSRQGSDTQYF.